A selection of T cell receptor beta chains follows, all from one sample in a study of shared clonotypes between healthy human individuals. Only in-frame clones appear in the TCRdb table, and some are missing; sequencing was by immunoSEQ multiplex PCR. The table records fewer than 600,000 clones, 79% of them present only once. The sequencing sample was made of PBMCs. The receptors here all came from a woman aged 40 to 50 in good health. Some clones in this sample may be carry-over from other donors' samples. CDR3s include the opening cysteine and the closing phenylalanine or tryptophan.

v_gene | CDR3aa
TRBV5-4 | CASSSTGTLTGELFF
TRBV29-1 | CIVGGWGDYGYTF
TRBV7-7 | CASSLSPADGELFF
TRBV5-4 | CASSFQGTSSYEQYF
TRBV11-2 | CASSLVGQVGEKLFF
TRBV7-3 | CASSLSGYTDTQYF
TRBV7-7 | CASSLARGETYEQYF
TRBV28 | CASRGTGGRSDTQYF
TRBV7-9 | CASSLDLGVETQYF
TRBV4-2 | CASSHSRAGGFERELFF
TRBV7-9 | CASSLEWEQYF
TRBV11-3 | CASSFSGSNNEQFF
TRBV29-1 | CSVETSGIYEQYF
TRBV19 | CASSPGTGLVVANEKLFF
TRBV2 | CASRQGALLEKLFF
TRBV6-5 | CASSYSRYEQYF
TRBV7-7 | CASSLEAGDYEQYF
TRBV6-6 | CASSLRQLGQYF
TRBV6-5 | CASSQRTGVDSPLHF
TRBV5-1 | CASSFGQDYEQYF
TRBV2 | CASGLAPRHPSTDTQYF
TRBV28 | CASAFAGTGGEKLFF
TRBV5-1 | CASSLGPSGRNNEQFF
TRBV13 | CASKMLGSTDTQYF
TRBV5-6 | CASSLSWPSSYNEQFF
TRBV30 | CAWKGGGPTDTQYF
TRBV5-5 | CASSLGQEVLYGYTF
TRBV6-5 | CASSYQGSEQFF
TRBV30 | CAWSPRWRAPGNEQFF
TRBV5-6 | CASSLAISGSTDTQYF
TRBV28 | CASSLAAAGGRGYTF
TRBV6-5 | CATYRAGANVLTF
TRBV6-5 | CASRSLADQETQYF
TRBV6-5 | CASTDWGDEQYF
TRBV28 | CASSLIFRGNQPQHF
TRBV14 | CASSPPPGHEQFF
TRBV6-1 | CASSRTGTNTGELFF
TRBV19 | CASSIGGGRGNNEQFF
TRBV4-2 | CASSQREGDGGDTQYF
TRBV5-1 | CASRALASGERSSYEQYF
TRBV5-4 | CASSLGSSLNEQFF
TRBV28 | CASSLGTYGAGELFF
TRBV5-1 | CASSFGTADLREQYF
TRBV19 | CASRLRTDHYEKLFF
TRBV29-1 | CSVGDRTTGELFF
TRBV10-3 | CAISDRTSGRGYNEQFF
TRBV7-2 | CASSSRLAGGADTQYF
TRBV19 | CASSIKRLNTGELFF